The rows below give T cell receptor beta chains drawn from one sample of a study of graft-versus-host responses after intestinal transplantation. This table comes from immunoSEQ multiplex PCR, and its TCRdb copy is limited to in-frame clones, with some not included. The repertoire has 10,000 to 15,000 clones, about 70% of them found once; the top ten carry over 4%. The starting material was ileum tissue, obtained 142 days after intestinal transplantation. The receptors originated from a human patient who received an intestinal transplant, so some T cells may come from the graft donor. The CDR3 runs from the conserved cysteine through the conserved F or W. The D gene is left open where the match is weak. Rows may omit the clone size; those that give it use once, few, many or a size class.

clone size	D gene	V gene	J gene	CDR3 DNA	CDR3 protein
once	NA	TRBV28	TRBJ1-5	TGTGCCAGCAGTCTCCCCTCCGGAGGGTATCAGCCCCAGCATTTT	CASSLPSGGYQPQHF
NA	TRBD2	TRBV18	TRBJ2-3	TGTGCCAGCTCACCACCCGGGAGGGGCACAGATACGCAGTATTTT	CASSPPGRGTDTQYF
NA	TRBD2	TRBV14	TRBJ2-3	TGTGCCAGCAGCCCCAGACTAGCGGGCCCCCCCTATACGCAGTATTTT	CASSPRLAGPPYTQYF
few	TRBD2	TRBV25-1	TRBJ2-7	TGTGCCAGCAGTTCGGGGACTAGAATGGGCGAGCAGTACTTC	CASSSGTRMGEQYF
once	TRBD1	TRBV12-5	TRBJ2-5	TGTGCTAGTGGTTTGGTACTGGGGACAGGGGATGGAGAGACCCAGTACTTC	CASGLVLGTGDGETQYF
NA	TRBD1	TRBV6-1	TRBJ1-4	TGTGCCAGCAGTGAAGCGTGGTTCCTGATCGGACAGGGGGAAAAACTGTTTTTT	CASSEAWFLIGQGEKLFF
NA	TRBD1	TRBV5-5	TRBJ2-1	TGTGCCAGCAGCACTGGACAGGACAATGAGCAGTTCTTC	CASSTGQDNEQFF
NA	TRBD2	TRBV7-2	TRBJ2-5	TGTGCCAGCATCTCTTCCCCAGCGGGGGGAGGAACCCAGTACTTC	CASISSPAGGGTQYF
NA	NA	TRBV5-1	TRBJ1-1	TGCGCCAGCGCACCAATTTATACAGACGGTCTTGAAGCTTTCTTT	CASAPIYTDGLEAFF
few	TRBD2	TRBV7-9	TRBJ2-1	TGTGCCAGCAGCTTAGGGCGACTAGCGGGAGTCGGTGAGCAGTTCTTC	CASSLGRLAGVGEQFF
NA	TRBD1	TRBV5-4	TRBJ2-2	TGTGCCAGCAGCTTAGTAGGGGGCGGAGGCGGCGGGGAGCTGTTTTTT	CASSLVGGGGGGELFF